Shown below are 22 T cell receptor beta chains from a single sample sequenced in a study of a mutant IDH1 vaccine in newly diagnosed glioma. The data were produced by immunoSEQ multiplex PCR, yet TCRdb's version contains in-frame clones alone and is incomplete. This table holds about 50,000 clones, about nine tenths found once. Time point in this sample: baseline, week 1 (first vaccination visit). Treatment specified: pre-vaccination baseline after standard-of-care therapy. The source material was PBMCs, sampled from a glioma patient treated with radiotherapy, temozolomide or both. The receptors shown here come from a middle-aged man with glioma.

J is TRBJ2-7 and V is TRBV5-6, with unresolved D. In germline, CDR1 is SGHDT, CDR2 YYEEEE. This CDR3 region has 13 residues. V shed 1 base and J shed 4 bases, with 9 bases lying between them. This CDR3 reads CASSLSVRYEQYF. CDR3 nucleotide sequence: TGTGCCAGCAGCTTGTCGGTCCGTTACGAGCAGTACTTC.

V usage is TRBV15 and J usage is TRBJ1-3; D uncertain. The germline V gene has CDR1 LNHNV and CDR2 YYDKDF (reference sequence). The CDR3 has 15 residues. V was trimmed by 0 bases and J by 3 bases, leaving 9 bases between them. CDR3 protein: CATSRDRTVGNTIYF. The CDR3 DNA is TGTGCCACCAGCAGAGATCGGACGGTTGGAAACACCATATATTTT.

The CDR3 sequence is CASTKSGQSYEQYF. CDR3 DNA: TGTGCCAGCACGAAATCGGGACAGTCTTACGAGCAGTACTTC. This chain connects TRBV7-2 to TRBJ2-7, with 7 bases identical to TRBD1. Germline CDR1 SGHTA, CDR2 FQGNSA. V trimming: 7 bases; J trimming: 4 bases; junction bases outside the gene matches: 10. This CDR3 spans 14 amino acids.

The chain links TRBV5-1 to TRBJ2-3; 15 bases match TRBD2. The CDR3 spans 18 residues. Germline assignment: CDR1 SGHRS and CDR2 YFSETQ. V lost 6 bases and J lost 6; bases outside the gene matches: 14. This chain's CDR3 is CASMGLAGGPLKPDTQYF. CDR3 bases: TGCGCCAGCATGGGACTAGCGGGAGGACCCCTCAAACCCGATACGCAGTATTTT.

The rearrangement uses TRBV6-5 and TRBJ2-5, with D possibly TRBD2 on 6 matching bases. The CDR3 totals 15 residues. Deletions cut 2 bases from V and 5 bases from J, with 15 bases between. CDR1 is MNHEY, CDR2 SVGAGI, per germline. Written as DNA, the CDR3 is TGTGCCAGCAGTTACCCCGGGACTCCGAGGGAGACCCAGTACTTC. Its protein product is CASSYPGTPRETQYF.

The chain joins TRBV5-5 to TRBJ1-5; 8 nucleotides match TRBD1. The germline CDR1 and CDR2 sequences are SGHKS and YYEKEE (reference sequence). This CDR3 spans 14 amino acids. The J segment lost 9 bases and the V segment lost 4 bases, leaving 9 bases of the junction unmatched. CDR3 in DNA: TGTGCCAGCAGCATCGGACAGGGCCTATGGCCCCAGCATTTT. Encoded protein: CASSIGQGLWPQHF. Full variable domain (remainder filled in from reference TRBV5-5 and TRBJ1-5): DAGVTQSPTHLIKTRGQQVTLRCSPISGHKSVSWYQQVLGQGPQFIFQYYEKEERGRGNFPDRFSARQFPNYSSELNVNALLLGDSALYLCASSIGQGLWPQHFGDGTRLSIL.

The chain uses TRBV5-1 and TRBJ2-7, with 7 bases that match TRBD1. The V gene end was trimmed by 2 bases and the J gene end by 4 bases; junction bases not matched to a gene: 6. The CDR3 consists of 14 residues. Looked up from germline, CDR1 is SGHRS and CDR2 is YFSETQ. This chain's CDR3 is CASSFKGQPYEQYF. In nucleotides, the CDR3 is TGCGCCAGCAGCTTTAAGGGACAGCCTTACGAGCAGTACTTC. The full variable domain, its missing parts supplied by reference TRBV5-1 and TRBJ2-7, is KAGVTQTPRYLIKTRGQQVTLSCSPISGHRSVSWYQQTPGQGLQFLFEYFSETQRNKGNFPGRFSGRQFSNSRSEMNVSTLELGDSALYLCASSFKGQPYEQYFGPGTRLTVT.

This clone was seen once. The CDR3, as DNA: TGTGCCAGCAGCCAAGTGCTAGCGGGAGGTAAAAAGACCCAGTACTTC. The encoded protein is CASSQVLAGGKKTQYF. The V call is TRBV4-2, the J call TRBJ2-5; TRBD2 aligns across 11 bases. Germline V gives CDR1 LGHNA, CDR2 YNFKEQ. This CDR3 comprises 16 residues. The V and J ends lost 1 base and 6 bases, in that order; junction bases with no gene match: 7.

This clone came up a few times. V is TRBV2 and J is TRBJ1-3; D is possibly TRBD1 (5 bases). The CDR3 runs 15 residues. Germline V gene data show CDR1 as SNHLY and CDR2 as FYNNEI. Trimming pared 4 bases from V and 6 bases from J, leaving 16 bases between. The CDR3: CASSGGTGGLNTIYF. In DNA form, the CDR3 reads TGTGCCAGCAGTGGTGGTACAGGCGGGCTAAACACCATATATTTT.

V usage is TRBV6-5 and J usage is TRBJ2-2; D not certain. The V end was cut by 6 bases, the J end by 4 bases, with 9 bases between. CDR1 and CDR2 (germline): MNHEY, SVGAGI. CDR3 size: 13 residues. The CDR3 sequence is CASRRTLTGELFF. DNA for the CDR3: TGTGCCAGCAGGCGTACGCTCACCGGGGAGCTGTTTTTT.

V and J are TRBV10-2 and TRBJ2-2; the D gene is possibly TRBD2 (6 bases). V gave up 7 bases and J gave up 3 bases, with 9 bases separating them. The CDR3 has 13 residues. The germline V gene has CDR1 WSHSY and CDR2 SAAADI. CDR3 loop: CASTGEDTGELFF. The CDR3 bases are TGCGCCAGCACGGGAGAGGACACCGGGGAGCTGTTTTTT.

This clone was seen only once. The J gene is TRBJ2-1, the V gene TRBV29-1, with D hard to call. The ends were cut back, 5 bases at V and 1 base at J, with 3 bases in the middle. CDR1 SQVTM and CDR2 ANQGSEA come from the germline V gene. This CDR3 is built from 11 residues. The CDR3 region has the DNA TGCAGCGTTTATTCCTACAATGAGCAGTTCTTC. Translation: CSVYSYNEQFF.

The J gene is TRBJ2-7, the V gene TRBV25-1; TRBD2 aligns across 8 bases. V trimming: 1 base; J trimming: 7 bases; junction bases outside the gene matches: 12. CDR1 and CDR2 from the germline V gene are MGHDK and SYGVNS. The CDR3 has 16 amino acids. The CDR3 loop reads CASSESDVAGGGEQYF. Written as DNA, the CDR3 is TGTGCCAGCAGTGAATCAGATGTGGCGGGAGGAGGGGAGCAGTACTTC.

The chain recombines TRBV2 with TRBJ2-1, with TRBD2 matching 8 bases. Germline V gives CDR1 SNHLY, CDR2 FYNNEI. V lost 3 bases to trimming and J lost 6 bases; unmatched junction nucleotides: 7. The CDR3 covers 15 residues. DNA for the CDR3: TGTGCCAGCAGTGATAAGGGACTAGGCCTCAATGAGCAGTTCTTC. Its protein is CASSDKGLGLNEQFF.

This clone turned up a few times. Here the CDR3 reads CASSPRLAGGNNEQFF. In nucleotides, the CDR3 is TGTGCCAGCAGCCCCCGGCTAGCGGGAGGGAACAATGAGCAGTTCTTC. The chain employs TRBV5-4 and TRBJ2-1, with TRBD2 matching 12 bases. After removal of 4 bases from V and 5 bases from J, the junction contained 7 bases not matched to a gene. CDR1 and CDR2 (germline): SGHNT, YYREEE (reference sequence). The CDR3 is 16 residues long.

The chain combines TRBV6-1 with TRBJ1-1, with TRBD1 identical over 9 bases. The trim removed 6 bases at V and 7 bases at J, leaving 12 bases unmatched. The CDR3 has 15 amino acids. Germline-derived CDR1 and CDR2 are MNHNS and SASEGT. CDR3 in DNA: TGTGCCAGCAGATCCGGGACAGGGAATAAGAATGAAGCTTTCTTT. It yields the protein CASRSGTGNKNEAFF.

The chain's CDR3 is CASSSSRQGYEQYF. In nucleotides, the CDR3 is TGTGCCAGCAGTTCCTCGCGGCAGGGATACGAGCAGTACTTC. The chain employs TRBV28 and TRBJ2-7, with TRBD1 as a possible D gene (5 bases). Trimming pared 4 bases from V and 4 bases from J, leaving 14 bases between. The CDR3 loop spans 14 amino acids. CDR1 is MDHEN, CDR2 SYDVKM, per germline.

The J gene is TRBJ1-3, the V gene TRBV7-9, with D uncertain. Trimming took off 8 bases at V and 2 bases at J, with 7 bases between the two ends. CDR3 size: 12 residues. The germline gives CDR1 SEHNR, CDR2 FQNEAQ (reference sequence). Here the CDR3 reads CASRTTGNTIYF. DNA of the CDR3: TGTGCCAGCCGCACAACTGGAAACACCATATATTTT.

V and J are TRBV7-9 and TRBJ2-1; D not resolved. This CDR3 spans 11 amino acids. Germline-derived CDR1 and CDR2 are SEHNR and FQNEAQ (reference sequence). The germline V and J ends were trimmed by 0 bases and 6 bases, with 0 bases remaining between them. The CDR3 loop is CASSLANEQFF. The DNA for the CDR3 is TGTGCCAGCAGCTTAGCCAATGAGCAGTTCTTC.

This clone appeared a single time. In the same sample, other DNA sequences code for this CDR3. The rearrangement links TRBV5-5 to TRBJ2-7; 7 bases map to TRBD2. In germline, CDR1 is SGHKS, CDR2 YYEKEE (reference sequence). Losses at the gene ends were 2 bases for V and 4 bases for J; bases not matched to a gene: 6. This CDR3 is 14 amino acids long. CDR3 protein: CASSFGASGYEQYF. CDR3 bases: TGTGCCAGCAGCTTTGGGGCTAGCGGTTACGAGCAGTACTTC.

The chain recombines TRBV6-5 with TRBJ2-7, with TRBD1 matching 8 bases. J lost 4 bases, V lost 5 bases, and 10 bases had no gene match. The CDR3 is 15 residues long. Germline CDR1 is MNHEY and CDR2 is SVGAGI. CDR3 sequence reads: CASSSTGQAKYEQYF. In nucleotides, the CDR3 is TGTGCCAGCAGTAGTACGGGACAGGCTAAATACGAGCAGTACTTC.

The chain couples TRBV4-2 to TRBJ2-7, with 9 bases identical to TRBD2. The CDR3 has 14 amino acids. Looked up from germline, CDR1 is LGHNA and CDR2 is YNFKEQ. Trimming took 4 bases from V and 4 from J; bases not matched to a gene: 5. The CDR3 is CASSPQREVYEQYF. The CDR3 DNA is TGTGCCAGCAGCCCCCAGCGGGAGGTGTACGAGCAGTACTTC.